The following is a T cell receptor beta chain sequence with its context. This clonotype occurred many times. The antigen it binds to is not known. Base qualities are not recorded, but no much larger clone differs from it by a single base. TCR beta VDJ combination and CDR3 sequence profiling used genomic DNA as the template. An Illumina HiSeq 2000 was used for TCR repertoire sequencing. The study's own analysis went as follows. Repertoires were assessed using TRBV/TRBJ rearrangement plots, CDR3 size and DJ length profiles, and Simpson's diversity index. The most abundant DNA sequence in the deep sequencing data was taken as the immunodominant clone. CDR3 amino acid sequences were checked for sharing across subjects and were also compared against the VDJdb database and published repertoires. TCRdb reprocessing: public reads trimmed at Q25 with fastp, clones called with MiXCR, in-frame beta chains kept. Rows merge per CDR3 protein into single entries with the most common DNA and genes. None of the V and J calls come from the authors' own analysis; TCRdb made them. The sample table contains about 220,000 distinct CDR3 sequences; only one count was recorded for around 32% of them. The ten top clones hold 1% to 1.3% of the sample.

This specimen comes from a study of CD8+CD57+ T cells in acquired aplastic anemia (dated by TCRdb to between 2017 and 2018). For the study in its entirety: DNA extracted from sorted CD4+ and CD8+ cells had a mean of roughly 3 ug, with a range of 0.2 to 27.4 ug. Healthy donor samples averaged roughly 9.8 million reads for CD4+ and about 12 million for CD8+ cells.

Results and caveats for the whole study, not just this receptor: About 28 CD8+ CDR3 sequences were found in both patients and controls but appeared to be highly expressed in patients and within the immunodominant clones of the patients. Between patients and healthy controls, no significant difference in CD8+ Simpson's diversity was found (P=0.060).

TCR repertoires of sorted CD4+ and CD8+ blood T cells from severe aplastic anemia patients and healthy subjects were deep-sequenced in the study. Ficoll-Paque density gradient centrifugation was used to isolate peripheral blood mononuclear cells. Before DNA extraction, CD4+ and CD8+ T cells were sorted with FACS or magnetic beads. The cysteine opens and the phenylalanine closes a CDR3 of 14 amino acids. The DNA shown is the 42-base CDR3, in frame from base 1. The germline V gene gives CDR1 as ENHRY and CDR2 as SYGVKD. V is reduced by 2 bases and J by 8 bases, leaving a spacing of 10 bases between them.

Sequencing was carried out using sorted CD4+, CD8+, or CD8+CD57+ T cells (not recorded which) from PBMCs. The clonotype originates from a human donor in good health, serving as a control. In this chain, TRBV10-3 is recombined with TRBJ1-6; the D gene cannot be named for sure. The nucleotide sequence reads TGTGCCATCAGTGAGGAGAGGTCCTATTCACCCCTCCACTTT. Translation gives CAISEERSYSPLHF.